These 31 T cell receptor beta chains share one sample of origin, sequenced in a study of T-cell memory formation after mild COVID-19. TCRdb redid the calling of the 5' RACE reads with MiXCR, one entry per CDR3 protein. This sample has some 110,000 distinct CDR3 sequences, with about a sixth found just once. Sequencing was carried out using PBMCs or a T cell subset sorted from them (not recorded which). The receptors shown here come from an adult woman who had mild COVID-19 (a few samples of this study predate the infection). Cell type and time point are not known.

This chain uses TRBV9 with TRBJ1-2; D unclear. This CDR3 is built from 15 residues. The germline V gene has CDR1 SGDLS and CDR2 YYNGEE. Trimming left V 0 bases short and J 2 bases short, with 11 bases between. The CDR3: CASSVDPGQNYGYTF. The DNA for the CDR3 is TGTGCCAGCAGCGTAGACCCCGGGCAGAACTATGGCTACACCTTC. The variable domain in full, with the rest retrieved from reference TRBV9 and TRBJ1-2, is DSGVTQTPKHLITATGQRVTLRCSPRSGDLSVYWYQQSLDQGLQFLIQYYNGEERAKGNILERFSAQQFPDLHSELNLSSLELGDSALYFCASSVDPGQNYGYTFGSGTRLTVV.

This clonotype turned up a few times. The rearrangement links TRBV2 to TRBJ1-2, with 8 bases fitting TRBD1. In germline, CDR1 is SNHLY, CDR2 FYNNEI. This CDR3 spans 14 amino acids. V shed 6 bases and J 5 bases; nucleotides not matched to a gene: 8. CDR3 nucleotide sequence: TGTGCCAGCAGCGCCCCCGGGACAGGTTATGGCTACACCTTC. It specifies CASSAPGTGYGYTF.

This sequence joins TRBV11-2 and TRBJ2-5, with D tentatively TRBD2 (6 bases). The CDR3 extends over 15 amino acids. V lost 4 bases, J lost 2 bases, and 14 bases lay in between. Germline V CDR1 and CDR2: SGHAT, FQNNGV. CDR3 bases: TGTGCCAGCAGCTCGCCGGGACTTAGACAAGAGACCCAGTACTTC. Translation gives CASSSPGLRQETQYF.

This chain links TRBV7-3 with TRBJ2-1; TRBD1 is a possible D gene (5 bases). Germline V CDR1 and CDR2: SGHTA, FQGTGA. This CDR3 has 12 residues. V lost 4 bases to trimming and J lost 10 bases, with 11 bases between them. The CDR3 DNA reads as TGTGCCAGCAGCTCTCGACAGCCCGAGCAGTTCTTC. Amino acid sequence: CASSSRQPEQFF. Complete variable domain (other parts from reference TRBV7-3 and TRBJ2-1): GAGVSQTPSNKVTEKGKYVELRCDPISGHTALYWYRQSLGQGPEFLIYFQGTGAADDSGLPNDRFFAVRPEGSVSTLKIQRTERGDSAVYLCASSSRQPEQFFGPGTRLTVL.

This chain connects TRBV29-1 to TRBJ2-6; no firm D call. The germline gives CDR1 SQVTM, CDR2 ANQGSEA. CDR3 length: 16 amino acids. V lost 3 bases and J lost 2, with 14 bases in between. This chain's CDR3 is CSVDEGTATGANVLTF. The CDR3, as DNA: TGCAGCGTTGACGAAGGAACGGCTACTGGGGCCAACGTCCTGACTTTC.

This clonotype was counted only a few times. CDR3 sequence: CASSSLAGVINEQFF. The CDR3 DNA is TGTGCCAGCAGCTCCCTAGCGGGAGTCATAAATGAGCAGTTCTTC. This rearrangement joins TRBV7-6 to TRBJ2-1; 10 positions agree with TRBD2. Germline V gene lookup returns CDR1 SGHVS and CDR2 FNYEAQ. This CDR3 spans 15 amino acids. With 4 bases clipped from V and 7 bases from J, the junction kept 7 bases outside the gene matches.

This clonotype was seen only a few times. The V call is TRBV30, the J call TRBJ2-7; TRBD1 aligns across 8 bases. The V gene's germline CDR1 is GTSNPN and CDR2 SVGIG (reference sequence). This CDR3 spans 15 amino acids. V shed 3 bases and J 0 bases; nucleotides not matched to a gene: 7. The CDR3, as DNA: TGTGCCTGGAGAGATAGGACAGGGAACTCCTACGAGCAGTACTTC. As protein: CAWRDRTGNSYEQYF. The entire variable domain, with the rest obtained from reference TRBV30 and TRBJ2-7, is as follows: SQTIHQWPATLVQPVGSPLSLECTVEGTSNPNLYWYRQAAGRGLQLLFYSVGIGQISSEVPQNLSASRPQDRQFILSSKKLLLSDSGFYLCAWRDRTGNSYEQYFGPGTRLTVT.

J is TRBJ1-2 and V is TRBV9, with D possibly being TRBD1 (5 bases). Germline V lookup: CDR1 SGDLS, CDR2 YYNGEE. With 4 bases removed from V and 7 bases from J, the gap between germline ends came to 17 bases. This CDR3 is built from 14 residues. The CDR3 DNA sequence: TGTGCCAGCAGCCCACGGGACGGTGCCGCTGGCTACACCTTC. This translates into CASSPRDGAAGYTF.

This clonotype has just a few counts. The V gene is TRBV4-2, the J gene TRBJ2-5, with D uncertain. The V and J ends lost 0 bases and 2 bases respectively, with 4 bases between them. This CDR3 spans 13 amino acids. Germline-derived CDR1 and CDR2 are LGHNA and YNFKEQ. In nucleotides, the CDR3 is TGTGCCAGCAGCCAAGATTCGCAAGAGACCCAGTACTTC. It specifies CASSQDSQETQYF.

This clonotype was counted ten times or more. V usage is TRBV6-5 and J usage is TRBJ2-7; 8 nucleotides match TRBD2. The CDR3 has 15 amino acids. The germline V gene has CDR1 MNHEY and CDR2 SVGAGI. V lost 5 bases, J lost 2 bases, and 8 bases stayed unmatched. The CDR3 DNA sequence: TGTGCCAGCAGTCCGACGACTAGCGACCCCTACGAGCAGTACTTC. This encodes CASSPTTSDPYEQYF.

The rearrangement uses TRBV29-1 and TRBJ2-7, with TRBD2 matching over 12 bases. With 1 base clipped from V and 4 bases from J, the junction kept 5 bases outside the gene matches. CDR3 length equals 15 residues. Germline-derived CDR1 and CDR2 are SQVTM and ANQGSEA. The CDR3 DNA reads TGCAGCGTTGAAGGCCTAGCGGGGGGGCTATACGAGCAGTACTTC. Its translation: CSVEGLAGGLYEQYF.

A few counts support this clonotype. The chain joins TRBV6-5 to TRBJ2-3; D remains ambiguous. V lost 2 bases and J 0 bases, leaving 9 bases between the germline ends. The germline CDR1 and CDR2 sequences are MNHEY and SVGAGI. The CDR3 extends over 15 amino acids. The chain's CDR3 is CASSYGPTSTDTQYF. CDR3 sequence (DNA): TGTGCCAGCAGTTACGGCCCAACTAGCACAGATACGCAGTATTTT.

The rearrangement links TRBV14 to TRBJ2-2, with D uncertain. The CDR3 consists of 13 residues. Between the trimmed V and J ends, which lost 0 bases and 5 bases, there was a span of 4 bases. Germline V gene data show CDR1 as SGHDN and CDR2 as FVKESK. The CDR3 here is CASSQETTGELFF. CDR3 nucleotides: TGTGCCAGCAGCCAAGAGACTACCGGGGAGCTGTTTTTT.

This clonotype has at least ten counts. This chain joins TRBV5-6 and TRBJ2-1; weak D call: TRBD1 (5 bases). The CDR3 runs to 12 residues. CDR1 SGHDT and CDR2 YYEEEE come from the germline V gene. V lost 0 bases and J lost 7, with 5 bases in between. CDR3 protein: CASSLEGNEQFF. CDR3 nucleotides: TGTGCCAGCAGCTTGGAGGGGAATGAGCAGTTCTTC.

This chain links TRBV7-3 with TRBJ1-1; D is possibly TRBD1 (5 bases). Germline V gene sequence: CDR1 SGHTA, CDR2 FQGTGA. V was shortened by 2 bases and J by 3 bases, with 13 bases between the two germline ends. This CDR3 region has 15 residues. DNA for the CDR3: TGTGCCAGCAGCTTAGGCTCGCAGGGTTACACTGAAGCTTTCTTT. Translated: CASSLGSQGYTEAFF.

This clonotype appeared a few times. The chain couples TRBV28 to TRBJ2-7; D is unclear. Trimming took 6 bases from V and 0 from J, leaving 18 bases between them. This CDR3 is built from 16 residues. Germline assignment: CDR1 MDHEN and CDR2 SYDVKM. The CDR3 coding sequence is TGTGCCAGCAGCCCTTCGGGTCGGATTTCCTCCTACGAGCAGTACTTC. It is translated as CASSPSGRISSYEQYF. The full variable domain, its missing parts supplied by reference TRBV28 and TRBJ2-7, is DVKVTQSSRYLVKRTGEKVFLECVQDMDHENMFWYRQDPGLGLRLIYFSYDVKMKEKGDIPEGYSVSREKKERFSLILESASTNQTSMYLCASSPSGRISSYEQYFGPGTRLTVT.

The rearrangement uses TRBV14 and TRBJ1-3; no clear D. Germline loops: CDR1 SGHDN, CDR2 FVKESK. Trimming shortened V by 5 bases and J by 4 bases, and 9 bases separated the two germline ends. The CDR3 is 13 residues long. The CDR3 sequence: CASSFLGGNTIYF. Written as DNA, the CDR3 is TGTGCCAGCAGCTTTCTTGGGGGAAACACCATATATTTT.

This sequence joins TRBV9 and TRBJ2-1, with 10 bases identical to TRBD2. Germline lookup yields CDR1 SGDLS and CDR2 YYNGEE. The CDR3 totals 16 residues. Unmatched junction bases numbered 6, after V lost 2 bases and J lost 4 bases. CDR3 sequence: CASSVVRLAGYNEQFF. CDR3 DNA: TGTGCCAGCAGCGTCGTGCGACTAGCGGGTTACAATGAGCAGTTCTTC.

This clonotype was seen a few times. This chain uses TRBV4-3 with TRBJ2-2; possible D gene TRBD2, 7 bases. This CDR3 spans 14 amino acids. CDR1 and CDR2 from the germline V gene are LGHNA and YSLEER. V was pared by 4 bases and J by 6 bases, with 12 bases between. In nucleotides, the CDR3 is TGCGCCAGCAGCCTCCTCGGGGGGCCCGGGGAGCTGTTTTTT. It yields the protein CASSLLGGPGELFF.

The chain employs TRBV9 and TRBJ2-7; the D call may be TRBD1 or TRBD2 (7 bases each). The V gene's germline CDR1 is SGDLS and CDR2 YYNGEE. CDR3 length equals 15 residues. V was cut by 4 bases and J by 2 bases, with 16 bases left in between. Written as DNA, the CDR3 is TGTGCCAGCAGCTCAGGGGGAGCGGGAACCTACGAGCAGTACTTC. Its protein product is CASSSGGAGTYEQYF.

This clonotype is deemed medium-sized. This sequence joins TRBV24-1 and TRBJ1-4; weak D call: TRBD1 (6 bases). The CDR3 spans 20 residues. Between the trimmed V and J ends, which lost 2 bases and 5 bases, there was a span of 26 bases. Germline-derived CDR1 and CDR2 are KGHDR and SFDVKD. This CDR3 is CATSDSRGGAGAGSNEKLFF. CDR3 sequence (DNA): TGTGCCACCAGTGATTCGCGCGGCGGTGCAGGGGCGGGATCGAATGAAAAACTGTTTTTT.

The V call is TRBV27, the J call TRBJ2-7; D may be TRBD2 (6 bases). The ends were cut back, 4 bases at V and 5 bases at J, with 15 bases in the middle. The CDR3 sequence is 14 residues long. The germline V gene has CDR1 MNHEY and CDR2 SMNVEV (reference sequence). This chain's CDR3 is CASSWRAIGNEQYF. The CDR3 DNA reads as TGTGCCAGCAGTTGGAGGGCAATTGGGAACGAGCAGTACTTC.

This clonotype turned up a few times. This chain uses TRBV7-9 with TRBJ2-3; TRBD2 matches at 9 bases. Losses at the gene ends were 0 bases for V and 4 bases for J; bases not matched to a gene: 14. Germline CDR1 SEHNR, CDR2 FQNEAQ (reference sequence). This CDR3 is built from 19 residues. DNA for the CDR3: TGTGCCAGCAGCTTAGCGCCGGGACTAGCCCACACAGGGCCAGATACGCAGTATTTT. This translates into CASSLAPGLAHTGPDTQYF.

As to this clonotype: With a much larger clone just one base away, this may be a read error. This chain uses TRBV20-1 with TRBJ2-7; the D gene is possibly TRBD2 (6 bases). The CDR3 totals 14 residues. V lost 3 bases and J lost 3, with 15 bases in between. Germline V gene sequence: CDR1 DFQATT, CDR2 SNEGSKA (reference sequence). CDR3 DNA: TGCAGTGCTAGTTTGGGGGGAGATGGCTACGAGCAGTACTTC. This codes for CSASLGGDGYEQYF.

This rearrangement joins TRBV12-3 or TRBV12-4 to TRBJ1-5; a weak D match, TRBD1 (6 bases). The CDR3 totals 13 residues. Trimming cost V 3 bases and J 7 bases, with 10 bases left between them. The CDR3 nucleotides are TGTGCCAGCAGTTTGGGGGGGGCCCAGCCCCAGCATTTT. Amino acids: CASSLGGAQPQHF.

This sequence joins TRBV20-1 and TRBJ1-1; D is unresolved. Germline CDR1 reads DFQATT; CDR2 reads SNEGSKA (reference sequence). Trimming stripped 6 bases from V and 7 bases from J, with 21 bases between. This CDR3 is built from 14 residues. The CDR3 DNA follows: TGCAGTGCCCCTAGGTTGATCGGGTTGGATGAAGCTTTCTTT. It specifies CSAPRLIGLDEAFF.

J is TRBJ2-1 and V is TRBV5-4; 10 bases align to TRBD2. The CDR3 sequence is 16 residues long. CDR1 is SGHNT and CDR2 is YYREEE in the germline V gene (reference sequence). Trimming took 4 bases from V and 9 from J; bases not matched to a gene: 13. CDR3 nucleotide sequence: TGTGCCAGCAGCCTACGAGCGGGAGGGCCAATTCGTGAGCAGTTCTTC. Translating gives CASSLRAGGPIREQFF.

In nucleotides, the CDR3 is TGTGCCAGCAGTCTTACTAGTCTCTACGAGCAGTACTTC. Amino acids: CASSLTSLYEQYF. The chain joins TRBV27 to TRBJ2-7; TRBD2 might be the D (5 bases). Per the germline V gene, CDR1 is MNHEY and CDR2 is SMNVEV (reference sequence). The CDR3 is 13 amino acids. Trimming left V 5 bases short and J 3 bases short, with 11 bases between.

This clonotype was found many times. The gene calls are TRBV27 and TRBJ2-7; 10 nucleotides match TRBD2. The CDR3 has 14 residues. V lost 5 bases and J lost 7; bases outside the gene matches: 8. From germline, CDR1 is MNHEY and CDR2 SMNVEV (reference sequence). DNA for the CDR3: TGTGCCAGCAGTCCGCTACTAGCGGGGAGGGAGCAGTACTTC. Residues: CASSPLLAGREQYF.

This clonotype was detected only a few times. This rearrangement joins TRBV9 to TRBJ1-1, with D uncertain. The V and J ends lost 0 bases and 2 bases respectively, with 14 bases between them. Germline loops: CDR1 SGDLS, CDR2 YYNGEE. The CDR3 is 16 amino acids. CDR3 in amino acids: CASSVAWAGINTEAFF. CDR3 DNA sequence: TGTGCCAGCAGCGTAGCGTGGGCAGGCATCAACACTGAAGCTTTCTTT.

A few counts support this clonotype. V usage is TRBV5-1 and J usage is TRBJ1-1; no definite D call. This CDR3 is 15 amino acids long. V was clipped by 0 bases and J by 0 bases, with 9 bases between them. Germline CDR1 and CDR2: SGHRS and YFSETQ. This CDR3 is CASSLAVGMNTEAFF. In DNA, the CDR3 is TGCGCCAGCAGCTTGGCCGTAGGCATGAACACTGAAGCTTTCTTT. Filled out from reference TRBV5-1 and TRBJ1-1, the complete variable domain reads KAGVTQTPRYLIKTRGQQVTLSCSPISGHRSVSWYQQTPGQGLQFLFEYFSETQRNKGNFPGRFSGRQFSNSRSEMNVSTLELGDSALYLCASSLAVGMNTEAFFGQGTRLTVV.